This T cell receptor beta chain emerged from a study of T cell responses to AZD1222 COVID-19 vaccine. Germline V gene sequence: CDR1 LNHDA, CDR2 SQIVND (reference sequence). The CDR3 runs 14 residues. V lost 9 bases to trimming and J lost 6 bases, with 21 bases between them. Produced via immunoSEQ multiplex PCR; TCRdb's table is partial and in-frame only. The top ten hold roughly 1.7% of the sample, which has approximately 150,000 clones, roughly 90% seen once. Material: peripheral blood, obtained 28 days after the second AZD1222 dose. The source of this sequence is an adult who received the AZD1222 COVID-19 vaccine. This chain connects TRBV19 to TRBJ2-7; perhaps D is TRBD1 or TRBD2 (6 bases each). The CDR3 coding sequence is TGTGCCAGCAGGGGAGGCGGTGTGGCGGGCGAGCAGTACTTC. Translation gives CASRGGGVAGEQYF.